This entry lists 12 T cell receptor beta chains sequenced from one sample in a study of regulatory T cells in long-lasting Graves disease. Time point denoted: newly diagnosed GD, antithyroid drugs for less than 3 months. Researchers made the TCR library from RNA that was extracted from PBMCs. The TCR beta library used iRepertoire HTBI primers with Arm-PCR amplification of CDR3. TCRdb analysed the multiplex PCR reads with MiXCR anew, one entry per CDR3 protein. Of roughly 420,000 distinct CDR3 sequences listed, 15% to 20% are singletons. This same sample was also taken into another study, of T cells in Graves' hyperthyroidism and ophthalmopathy.

This specimen was peripheral blood mononuclear cells (PBMCs), taken at new diagnosis, from a patient treated with antithyroid drugs. The receptor set was obtained from a woman aged 30 to 39 with Graves disease.

This clonotype was observed many times. V gene TRBV12-3 or TRBV12-4 combines with J gene TRBJ2-1; 13 nucleotides agree with TRBD2. This CDR3 contains 17 residues. V trimming: 5 bases; J trimming: 9 bases; junction bases outside the gene matches: 13. The CDR3 DNA follows: TGTGCCAGCAGTCCAAGGCCACTAGCGGGAGGGCCGGGTGAGCAGTTCTTC. This codes for CASSPRPLAGGPGEQFF.

In this sample, this clonotype turned up many times. The chain employs TRBV28 and TRBJ1-2; a possible D gene is TRBD1 (5 bases). Trimming removed 6 bases from V and 2 bases from J, with 16 bases in between. In germline, CDR1 is MDHEN, CDR2 SYDVKM. The CDR3 has 15 residues. CDR3 sequence: CASRRQSDYNYGYTF. In nucleotides, the CDR3 is TGTGCCAGCAGAAGACAGAGTGACTACAACTATGGCTACACCTTC.

The table lists this clonotype with many counts. This sequence joins TRBV27 and TRBJ2-1; possible D gene TRBD2, 5 bases. CDR3 length: 15 residues. Per the germline V gene, CDR1 is MNHEY and CDR2 is SMNVEV (reference sequence). Trimming pared 1 base from V and 2 bases from J, leaving 9 bases between. The CDR3: CASSLWGEPYNEQFF. DNA of the CDR3: TGTGCCAGCAGTTTATGGGGAGAACCCTACAATGAGCAGTTCTTC.

About this clonotype: A read error is possible here, since a much larger clone lies one base away. V gene TRBV3-1 combines with J gene TRBJ2-7; 9 nucleotides match TRBD1. The germline CDR1 and CDR2 sequences are LGHDT and YNNKEL (reference sequence). Trimming removed 11 bases from V and 3 bases from J; junction bases left unmatched: 11. CDR3 length: 14 residues. This chain's CDR3 is CAGSPGTGNYEQYF. CDR3 nucleotides: TGTGCCGGCTCCCCCGGGACAGGGAACTACGAGCAGTACTTC.

This clonotype was counted many times. This rearrangement joins TRBV6-1 to TRBJ1-1; 8 bases agree with TRBD1. V trimming: 4 bases; J trimming: 5 bases; junction bases outside the gene matches: 6. The CDR3 length is 14 residues. The germline CDR1 and CDR2 sequences are MNHNS and SASEGT. Written as DNA, the CDR3 is TGTGCCAGCAGTGTAGGACAGGGACGGACTGAAGCTTTCTTT. Protein product: CASSVGQGRTEAFF.

Notes on this clonotype: This could be a read error, since a much larger clone is one nucleotide away. This chain joins TRBV6-1 and TRBJ2-5; D might be TRBD1 (5 bases). This CDR3 has 11 amino acids. Germline V gene lookup returns CDR1 MNHNS and CDR2 SASEGT. V lost 6 bases, J lost 5 bases, and 7 bases lay in between. The CDR3 loop reads CASRKGETQYF. The CDR3 coding sequence is TGTGCCAGCAGGAAGGGGGAGACCCAGTACTTC.

V gene TRBV5-1 combines with J gene TRBJ2-3; 10 bases are a match to TRBD2. V shed 4 bases, J shed 0 bases, and the junction held 11 bases outside the gene matches. This CDR3 region has 18 residues. The germline CDR1 and CDR2 sequences are SGHRS and YFSETQ. Here the CDR3 DNA reads TGCGCCAGCAGCCCGGGCGTGAGCGGGAGGGCTAGCACAGATACGCAGTATTTT. It is translated as CASSPGVSGRASTDTQYF.

This clonotype has a handful of counts. The V and J genes are TRBV5-6 and TRBJ1-4, with 9 bases aligning to TRBD1. Trimming at V came to 4 bases and at J to 1 base, leaving 2 bases not matched to a gene. Germline CDR1 is SGHDT and CDR2 is YYEEEE. The CDR3 has 15 amino acids. The CDR3 loop is CASSRTGETNEKLFF. The CDR3 DNA reads as TGTGCCAGCAGCCGGACAGGGGAAACTAATGAAAAACTGTTTTTT.

This clonotype was recorded many times. The chain combines TRBV7-8 with TRBJ1-1; D gene ambiguous. Germline assignment: CDR1 SGHVS and CDR2 FQNEAQ. The V and J ends lost 3 bases and 4 bases respectively, with 12 bases between them. The CDR3 covers 14 residues. The CDR3 region has the DNA TGTGCCAGCAGCTTGGAGCGACCTAGCACTGAAGCTTTCTTT. Its protein is CASSLERPSTEAFF.

At least ten counts were recorded for this clonotype. The V call is TRBV7-2, the J call TRBJ2-7; D ambiguous. This CDR3 is 16 amino acids long. Between the trimmed V and J ends, which lost 1 base and 0 bases, there was a span of 13 bases. Germline V lookup: CDR1 SGHTA, CDR2 FQGNSA. CDR3 amino acids: CASSLVSPLFSYEQYF. The DNA of the CDR3 is TGTGCCAGCAGCTTAGTCAGCCCTTTATTCTCCTACGAGCAGTACTTC.

This clonotype appeared many times. The rearrangement joins TRBV7-3 to TRBJ2-1; D is possibly TRBD1 or TRBD2 (5 bases each). The germline V gene encodes CDR1 SGHTA and CDR2 FQGTGA. This CDR3 region has 14 residues. Trimming removed 3 bases from V and 7 bases from J, with 13 bases in between. In DNA, the CDR3 is TGTGCCAGCAGCTTGGGGACCCCACCAAATGAGCAGTTCTTC. Encoded protein: CASSLGTPPNEQFF.

V and J are TRBV5-1 and TRBJ2-3; D not resolved. Trimming left V 0 bases short and J 1 base short, with 12 bases between. Per the germline V gene, CDR1 is SGHRS and CDR2 is YFSETQ. The CDR3 length is 16 residues. DNA for the CDR3: TGCGCCAGCAGCTTGGAGTCGGAAGTGGGCACAGATACGCAGTATTTT. Translation: CASSLESEVGTDTQYF.